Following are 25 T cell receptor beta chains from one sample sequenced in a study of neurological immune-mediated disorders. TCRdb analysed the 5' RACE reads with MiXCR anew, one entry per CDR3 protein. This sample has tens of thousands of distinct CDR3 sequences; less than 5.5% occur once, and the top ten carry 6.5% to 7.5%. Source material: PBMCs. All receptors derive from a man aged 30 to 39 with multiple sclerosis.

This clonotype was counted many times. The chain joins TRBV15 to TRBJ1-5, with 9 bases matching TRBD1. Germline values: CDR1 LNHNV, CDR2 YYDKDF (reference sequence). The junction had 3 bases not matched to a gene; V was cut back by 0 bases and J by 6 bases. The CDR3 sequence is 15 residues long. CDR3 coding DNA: TGTGCCACCAGCAGAGAGGGGACAGGGTTTCAGCCCCAGCATTTT. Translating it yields CATSREGTGFQPQHF.

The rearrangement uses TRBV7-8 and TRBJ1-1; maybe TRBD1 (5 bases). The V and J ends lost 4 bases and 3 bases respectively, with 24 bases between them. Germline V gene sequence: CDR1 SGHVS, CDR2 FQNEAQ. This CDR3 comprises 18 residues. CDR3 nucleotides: TGTGCCAGCAGCTCCCGGCCTACAGAGGGGACGTCCCACACTGAAGCTTTCTTT. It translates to CASSSRPTEGTSHTEAFF.

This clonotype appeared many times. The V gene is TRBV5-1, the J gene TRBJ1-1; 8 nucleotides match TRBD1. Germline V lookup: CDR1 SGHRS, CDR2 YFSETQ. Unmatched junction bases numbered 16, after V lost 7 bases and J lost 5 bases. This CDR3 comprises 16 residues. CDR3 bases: TGCGCCAGCTCGTCTAATCCCGGACAGGGATGGACTGAAGCTTTCTTT. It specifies CASSSNPGQGWTEAFF.

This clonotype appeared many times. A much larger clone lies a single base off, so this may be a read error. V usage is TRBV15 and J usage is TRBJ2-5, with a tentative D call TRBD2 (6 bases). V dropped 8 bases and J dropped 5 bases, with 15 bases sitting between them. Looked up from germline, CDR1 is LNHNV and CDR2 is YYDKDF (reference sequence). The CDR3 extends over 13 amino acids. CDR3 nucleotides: TGTGCCACCCAGGAGGGGACGGGGGAGACCCAGTACTTC. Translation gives CATQEGTGETQYF.

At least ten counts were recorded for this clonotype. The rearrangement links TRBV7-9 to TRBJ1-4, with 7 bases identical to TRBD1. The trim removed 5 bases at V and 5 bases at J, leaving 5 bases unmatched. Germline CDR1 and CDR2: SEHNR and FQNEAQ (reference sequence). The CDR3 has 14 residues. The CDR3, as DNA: TGTGCCAGCAGCCGGACAGGATTAAATGAAAAACTGTTTTTT. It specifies CASSRTGLNEKLFF.

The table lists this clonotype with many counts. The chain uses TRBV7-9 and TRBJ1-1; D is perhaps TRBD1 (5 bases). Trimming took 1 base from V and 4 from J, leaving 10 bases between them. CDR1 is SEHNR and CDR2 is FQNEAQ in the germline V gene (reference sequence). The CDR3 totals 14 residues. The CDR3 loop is CASSLGQGSTEAFF. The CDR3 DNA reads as TGTGCCAGCAGCTTAGGCCAGGGTAGCACTGAAGCTTTCTTT.

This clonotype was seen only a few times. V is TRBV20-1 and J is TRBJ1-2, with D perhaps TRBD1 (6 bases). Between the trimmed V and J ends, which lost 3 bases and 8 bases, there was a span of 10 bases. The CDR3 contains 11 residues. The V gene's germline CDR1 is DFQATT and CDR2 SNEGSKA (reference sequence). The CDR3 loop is CSARGAKGYTF. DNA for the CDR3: TGCAGTGCTAGGGGGGCAAAAGGCTACACCTTC.

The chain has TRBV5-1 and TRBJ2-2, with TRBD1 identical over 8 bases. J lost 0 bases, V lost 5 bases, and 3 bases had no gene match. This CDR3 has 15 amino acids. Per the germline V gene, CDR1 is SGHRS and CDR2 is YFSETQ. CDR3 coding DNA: TGCGCCAGCAGATCGACAGGGGCGAACACCGGGGAGCTGTTTTTT. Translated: CASRSTGANTGELFF.

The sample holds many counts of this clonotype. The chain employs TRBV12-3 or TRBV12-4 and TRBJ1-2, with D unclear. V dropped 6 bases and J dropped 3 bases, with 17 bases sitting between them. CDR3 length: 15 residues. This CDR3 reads CASSTPPWQDYGYTF. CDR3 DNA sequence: TGTGCCAGCAGCACCCCCCCCTGGCAGGACTATGGCTACACCTTC.

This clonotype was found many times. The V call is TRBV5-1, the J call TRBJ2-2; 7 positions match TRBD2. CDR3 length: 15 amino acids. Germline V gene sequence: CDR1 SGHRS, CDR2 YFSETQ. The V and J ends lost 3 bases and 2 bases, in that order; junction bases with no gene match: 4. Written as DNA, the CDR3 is TGCGCCAGCAGCTGGACGGGGGGTAACACCGGGGAGCTGTTTTTT. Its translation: CASSWTGGNTGELFF.

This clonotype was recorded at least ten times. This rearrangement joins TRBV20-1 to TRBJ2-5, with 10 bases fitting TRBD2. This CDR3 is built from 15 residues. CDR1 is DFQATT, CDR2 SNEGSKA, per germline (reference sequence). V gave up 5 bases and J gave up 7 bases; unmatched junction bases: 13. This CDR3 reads CSAEATSGAEGTQYF. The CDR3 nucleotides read TGCAGTGCTGAAGCAACTAGCGGGGCCGAAGGGACCCAGTACTTC.

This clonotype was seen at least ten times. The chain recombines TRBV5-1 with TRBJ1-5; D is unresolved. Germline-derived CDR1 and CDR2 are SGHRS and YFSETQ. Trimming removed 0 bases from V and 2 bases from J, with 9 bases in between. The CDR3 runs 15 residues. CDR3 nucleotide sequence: TGCGCCAGCAGCTTGGAACCGTGGGGCAATCAGCCCCAGCATTTT. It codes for CASSLEPWGNQPQHF. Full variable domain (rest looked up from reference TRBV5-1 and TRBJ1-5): KAGVTQTPRYLIKTRGQQVTLSCSPISGHRSVSWYQQTPGQGLQFLFEYFSETQRNKGNFPGRFSGRQFSNSRSEMNVSTLELGDSALYLCASSLEPWGNQPQHFGDGTRLSIL.

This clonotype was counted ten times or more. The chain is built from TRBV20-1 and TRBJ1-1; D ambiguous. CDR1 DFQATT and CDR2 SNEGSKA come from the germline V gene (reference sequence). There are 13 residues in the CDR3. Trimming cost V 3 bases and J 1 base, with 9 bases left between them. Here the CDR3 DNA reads TGCAGTGCTAGTGACACGAAGAACACTGAAGCTTTCTTT. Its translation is CSASDTKNTEAFF.

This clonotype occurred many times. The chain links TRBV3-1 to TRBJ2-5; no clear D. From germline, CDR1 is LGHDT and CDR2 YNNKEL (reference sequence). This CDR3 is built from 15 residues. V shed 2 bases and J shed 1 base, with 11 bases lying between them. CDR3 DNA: TGTGCCAGCAGCCAACTGCAGCCACTCCAAGAGACCCAGTACTTC. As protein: CASSQLQPLQETQYF.

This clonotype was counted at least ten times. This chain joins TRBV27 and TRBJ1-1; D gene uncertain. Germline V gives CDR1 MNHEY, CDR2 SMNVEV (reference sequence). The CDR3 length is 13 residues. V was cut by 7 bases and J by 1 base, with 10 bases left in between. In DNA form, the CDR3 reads TGTGCCAGCAAGATAGGAGGGAACACTGAAGCTTTCTTT. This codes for CASKIGGNTEAFF.

The CDR3 coding sequence is TGTGCCAGCTCAAGTCTCGGGAAAGGGTACCACGAGCAGTACTTC. Amino acid sequence: CASSSLGKGYHEQYF. The chain is built from TRBV18 and TRBJ2-7; TRBD2 is a possible D gene (5 bases). Trimming took off 5 bases at V and 5 bases at J, with 19 bases between the two ends. This CDR3 is 15 amino acids long. Germline CDR1 KGHSH, CDR2 LQKENI. Using reference TRBV18 and TRBJ2-7 for the parts outside the CDR3, the full variable domain is NAGVMQNPRHLVRRRGQEARLRCSPMKGHSHVYWYRQLPEEGLKFMVYLQKENIIDESGMPKERFSAEFPKEGPSILRIQQVVRGDSAAYFCASSSLGKGYHEQYFGPGTRLTVT.

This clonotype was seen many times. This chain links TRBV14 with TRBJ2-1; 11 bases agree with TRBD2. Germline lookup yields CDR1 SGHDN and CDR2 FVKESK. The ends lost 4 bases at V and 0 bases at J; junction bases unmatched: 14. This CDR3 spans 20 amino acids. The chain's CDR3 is CASSPRYQTSGGSSYNEQFF. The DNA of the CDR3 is TGTGCCAGCAGCCCGAGGTACCAAACTAGCGGGGGAAGCTCCTACAATGAGCAGTTCTTC.

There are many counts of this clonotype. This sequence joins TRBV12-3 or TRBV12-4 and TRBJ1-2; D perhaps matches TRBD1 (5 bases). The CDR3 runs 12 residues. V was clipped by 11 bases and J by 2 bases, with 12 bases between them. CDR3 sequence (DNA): TGTGCCGCCGGAAAGGGGAACTATGGCTACACCTTC. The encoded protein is CAAGKGNYGYTF.

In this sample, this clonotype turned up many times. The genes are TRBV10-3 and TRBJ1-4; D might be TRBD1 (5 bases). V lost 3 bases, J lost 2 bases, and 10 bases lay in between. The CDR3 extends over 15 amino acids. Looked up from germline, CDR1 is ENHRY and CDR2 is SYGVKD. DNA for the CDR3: TGTGCCATCAGTGACGTTGGGACCACTAATGAAAAACTGTTTTTT. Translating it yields CAISDVGTTNEKLFF.

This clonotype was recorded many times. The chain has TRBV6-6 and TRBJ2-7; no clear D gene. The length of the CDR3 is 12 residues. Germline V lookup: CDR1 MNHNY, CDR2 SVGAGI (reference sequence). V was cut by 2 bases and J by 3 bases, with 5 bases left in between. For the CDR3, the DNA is TGTGCCAGCAGTTACGGCCGCTACGAGCAGTACTTC. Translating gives CASSYGRYEQYF.

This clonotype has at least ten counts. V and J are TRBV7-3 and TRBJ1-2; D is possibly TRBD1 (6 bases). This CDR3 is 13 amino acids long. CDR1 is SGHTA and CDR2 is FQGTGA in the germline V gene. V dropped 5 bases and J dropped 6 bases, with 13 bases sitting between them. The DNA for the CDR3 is TGTGCCAGCAGCCAAGGGTCAGGGGATGGCTACACCTTC. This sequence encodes CASSQGSGDGYTF.

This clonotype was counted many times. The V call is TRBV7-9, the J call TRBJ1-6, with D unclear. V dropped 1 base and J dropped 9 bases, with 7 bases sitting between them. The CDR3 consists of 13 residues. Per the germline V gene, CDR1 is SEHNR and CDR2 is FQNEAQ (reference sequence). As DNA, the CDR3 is TGTGCCAGCAGCTTAGTGGTCGGTTCACCCCTCCACTTT. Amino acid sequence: CASSLVVGSPLHF. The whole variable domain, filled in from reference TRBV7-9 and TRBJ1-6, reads DTGVSQNPRHKITKRGQNVTFRCDPISEHNRLYWYRQTLGQGPEFLTYFQNEAQLEKSRLLSDRFSAERPKGSFSTLEIQRTEQGDSAMYLCASSLVVGSPLHFGNGTRLTVT.

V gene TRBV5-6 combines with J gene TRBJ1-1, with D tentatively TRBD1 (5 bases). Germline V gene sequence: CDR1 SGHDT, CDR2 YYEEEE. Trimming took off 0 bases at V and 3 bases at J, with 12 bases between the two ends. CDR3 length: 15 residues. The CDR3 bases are TGTGCCAGCAGCTTGGTCGGCCTGGGGGACACTGAAGCTTTCTTT. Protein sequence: CASSLVGLGDTEAFF.

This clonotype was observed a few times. DNA for the CDR3: TGCGCCAGCAGCTTGAGAGGGCCCTCGAACACCGGGGAGCTGTTTTTT. As protein: CASSLRGPSNTGELFF. This chain joins TRBV5-1 and TRBJ2-2; possibly TRBD2 for D (5 bases). Trimming took 1 base from V and 0 from J, leaving 10 bases between them. The germline gives CDR1 SGHRS, CDR2 YFSETQ. The CDR3 contains 16 residues.

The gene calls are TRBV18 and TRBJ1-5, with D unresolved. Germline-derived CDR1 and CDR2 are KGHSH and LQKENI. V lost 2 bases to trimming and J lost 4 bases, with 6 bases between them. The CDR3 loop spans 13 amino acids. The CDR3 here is CASSPMGNQPQHF. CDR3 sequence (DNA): TGTGCCAGCTCACCAATGGGAAATCAGCCCCAGCATTTT.